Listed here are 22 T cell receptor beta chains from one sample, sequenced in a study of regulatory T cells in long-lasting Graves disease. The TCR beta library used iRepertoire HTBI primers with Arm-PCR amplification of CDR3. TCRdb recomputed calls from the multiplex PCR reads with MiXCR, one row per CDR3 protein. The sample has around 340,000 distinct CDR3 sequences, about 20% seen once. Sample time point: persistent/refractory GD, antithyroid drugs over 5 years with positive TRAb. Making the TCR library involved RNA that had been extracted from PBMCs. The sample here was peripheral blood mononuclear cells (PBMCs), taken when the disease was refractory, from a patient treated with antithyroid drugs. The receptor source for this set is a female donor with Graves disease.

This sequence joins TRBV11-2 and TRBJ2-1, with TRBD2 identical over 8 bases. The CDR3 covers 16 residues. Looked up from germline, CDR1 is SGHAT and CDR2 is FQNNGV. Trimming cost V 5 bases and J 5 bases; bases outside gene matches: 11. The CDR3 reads CASSPGAGGSHNEQFF. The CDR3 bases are TGTGCCAGCAGCCCAGGGGCGGGAGGAAGCCACAATGAGCAGTTCTTC.

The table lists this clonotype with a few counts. CDR3 bases: TGTGCCAGCAGCGTTAACTCCGCTAACTATGGCTACACCTTC. This gives the protein CASSVNSANYGYTF. V usage is TRBV9 and J usage is TRBJ1-2; unclear D gene. V was trimmed by 2 bases and J by 0 bases, leaving 8 bases between them. From germline, CDR1 is SGDLS and CDR2 YYNGEE. This CDR3 is 14 amino acids long.

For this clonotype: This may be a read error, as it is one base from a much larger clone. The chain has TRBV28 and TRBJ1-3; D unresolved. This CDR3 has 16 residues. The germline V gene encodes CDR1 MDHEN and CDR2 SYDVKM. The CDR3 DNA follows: TGTGCCGGCAGTTTAGGTGGACTGAAACCTGGAAACACCATATATTTT. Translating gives CAGSLGGLKPGNTIYF.

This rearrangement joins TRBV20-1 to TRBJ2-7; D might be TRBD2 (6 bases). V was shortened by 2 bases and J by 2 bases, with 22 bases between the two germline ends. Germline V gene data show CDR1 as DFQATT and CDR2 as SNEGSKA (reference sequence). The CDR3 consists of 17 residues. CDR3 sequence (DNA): TGCAGTGCTAGATCGGGGTATACGGCGGGGTCGCCCTACGAGCAGTACTTC. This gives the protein CSARSGYTAGSPYEQYF.

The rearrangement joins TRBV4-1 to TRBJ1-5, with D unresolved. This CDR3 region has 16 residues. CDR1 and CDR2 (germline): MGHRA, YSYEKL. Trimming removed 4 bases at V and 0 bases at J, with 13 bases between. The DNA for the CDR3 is TGCGCCAGCAGCCCCCTTGGAGAGTCTAGCAATCAGCCCCAGCATTTT. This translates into CASSPLGESSNQPQHF.

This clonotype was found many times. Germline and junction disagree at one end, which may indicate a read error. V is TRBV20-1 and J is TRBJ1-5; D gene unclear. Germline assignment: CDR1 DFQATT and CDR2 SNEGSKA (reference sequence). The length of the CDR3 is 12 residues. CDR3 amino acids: CSAGDGNQPQHF. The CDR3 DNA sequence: TGCAGTGCTGGAGACGGTAATCAGCCCCAGCATTTT.

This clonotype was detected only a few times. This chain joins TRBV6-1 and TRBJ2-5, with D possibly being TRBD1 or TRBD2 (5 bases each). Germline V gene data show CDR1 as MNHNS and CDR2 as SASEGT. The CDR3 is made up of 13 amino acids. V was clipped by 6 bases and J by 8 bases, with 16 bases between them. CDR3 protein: CASRTGPRNTQYF. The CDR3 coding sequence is TGTGCCAGCAGGACGGGACCCAGGAATACCCAGTACTTC.

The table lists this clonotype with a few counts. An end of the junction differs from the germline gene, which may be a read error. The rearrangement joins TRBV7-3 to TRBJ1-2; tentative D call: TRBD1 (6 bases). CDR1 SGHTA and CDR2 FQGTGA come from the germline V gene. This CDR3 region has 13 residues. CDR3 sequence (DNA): TGTGCCAGCAGCTTAACGCCCGCACAGGGAACCTACTTC. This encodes CASSLTPAQGTYF.

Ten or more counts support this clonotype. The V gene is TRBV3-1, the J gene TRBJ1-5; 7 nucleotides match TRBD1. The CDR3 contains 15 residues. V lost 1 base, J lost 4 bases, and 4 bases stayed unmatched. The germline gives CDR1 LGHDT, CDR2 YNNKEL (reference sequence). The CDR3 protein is CASSQGGTVNQPQHF. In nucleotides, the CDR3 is TGTGCCAGCAGCCAAGGAGGGACAGTTAATCAGCCCCAGCATTTT.

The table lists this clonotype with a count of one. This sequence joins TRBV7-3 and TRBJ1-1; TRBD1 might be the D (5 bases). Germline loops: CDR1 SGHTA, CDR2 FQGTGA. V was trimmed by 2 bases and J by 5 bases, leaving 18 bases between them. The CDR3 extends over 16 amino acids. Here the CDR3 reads CASSLLGLHRGTEAFF. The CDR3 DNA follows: TGTGCCAGCAGCTTACTGGGGCTTCACCGGGGAACTGAAGCTTTCTTT.

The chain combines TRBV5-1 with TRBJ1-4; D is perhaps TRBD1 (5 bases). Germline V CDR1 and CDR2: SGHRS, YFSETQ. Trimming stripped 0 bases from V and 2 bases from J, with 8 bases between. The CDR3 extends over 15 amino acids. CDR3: CASSLGQHTNEKLFF. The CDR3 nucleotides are TGCGCCAGCAGCTTGGGACAGCACACTAATGAAAAACTGTTTTTT.

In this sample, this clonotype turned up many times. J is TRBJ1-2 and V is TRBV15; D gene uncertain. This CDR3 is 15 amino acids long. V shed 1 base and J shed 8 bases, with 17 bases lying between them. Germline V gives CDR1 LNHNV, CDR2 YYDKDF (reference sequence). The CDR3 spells CATSRVGVAIGGYTF. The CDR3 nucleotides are TGTGCCACCAGCAGAGTCGGGGTCGCGATAGGGGGCTACACCTTC.

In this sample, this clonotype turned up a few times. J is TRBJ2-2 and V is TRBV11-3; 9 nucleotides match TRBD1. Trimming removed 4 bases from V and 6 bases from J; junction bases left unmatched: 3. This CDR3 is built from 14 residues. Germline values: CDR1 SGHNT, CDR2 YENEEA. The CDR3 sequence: CASSSGQGPGELFF. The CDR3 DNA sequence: TGTGCCAGCAGCTCGGGACAGGGCCCCGGGGAGCTGTTTTTT.

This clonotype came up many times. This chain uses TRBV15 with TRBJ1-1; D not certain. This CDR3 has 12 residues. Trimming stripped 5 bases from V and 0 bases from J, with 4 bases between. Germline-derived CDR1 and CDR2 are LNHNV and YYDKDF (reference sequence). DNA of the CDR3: TGTGCCACCAGCCTGTTGAACACTGAAGCTTTCTTT. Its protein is CATSLLNTEAFF.

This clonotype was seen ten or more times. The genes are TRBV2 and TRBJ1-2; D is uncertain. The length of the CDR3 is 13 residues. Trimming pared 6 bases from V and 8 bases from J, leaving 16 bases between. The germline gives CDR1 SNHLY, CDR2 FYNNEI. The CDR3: CASRRTGSGGYTF. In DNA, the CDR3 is TGTGCCAGCAGAAGAACCGGCAGCGGAGGCTACACCTTC. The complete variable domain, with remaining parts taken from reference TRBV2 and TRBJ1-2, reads EPEVTQTPSHQVTQMGQEVILRCVPISNHLYFYWYRQILGQKVEFLVSFYNNEISEKSEIFDDQFSVERPDGSNFTLKIRSTKLEDSAMYFCASRRTGSGGYTFGSGTRLTVV.

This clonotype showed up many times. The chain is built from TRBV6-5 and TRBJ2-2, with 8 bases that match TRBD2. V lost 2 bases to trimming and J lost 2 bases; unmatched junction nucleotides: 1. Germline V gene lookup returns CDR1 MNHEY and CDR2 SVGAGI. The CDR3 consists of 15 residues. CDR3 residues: CASSYGLANTGELFF. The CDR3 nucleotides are TGTGCCAGCAGTTACGGACTAGCCAACACCGGGGAGCTGTTTTTT.

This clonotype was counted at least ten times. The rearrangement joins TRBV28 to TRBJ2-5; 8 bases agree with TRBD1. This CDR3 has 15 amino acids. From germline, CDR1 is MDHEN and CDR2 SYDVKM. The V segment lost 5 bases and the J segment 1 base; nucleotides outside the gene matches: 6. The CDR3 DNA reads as TGTGCCAGCAGTACGACCGGGACAGGCCAAGAGACCCAGTACTTC. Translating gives CASSTTGTGQETQYF.

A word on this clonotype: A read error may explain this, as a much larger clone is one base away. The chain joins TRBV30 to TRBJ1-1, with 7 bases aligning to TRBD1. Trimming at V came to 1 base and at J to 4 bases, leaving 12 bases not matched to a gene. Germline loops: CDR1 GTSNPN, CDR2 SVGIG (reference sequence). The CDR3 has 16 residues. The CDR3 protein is CAWSDRGHYRATEAFF. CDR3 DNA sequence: TGTGCCTGGAGTGACAGGGGACATTACCGTGCCACTGAAGCTTTCTTT.

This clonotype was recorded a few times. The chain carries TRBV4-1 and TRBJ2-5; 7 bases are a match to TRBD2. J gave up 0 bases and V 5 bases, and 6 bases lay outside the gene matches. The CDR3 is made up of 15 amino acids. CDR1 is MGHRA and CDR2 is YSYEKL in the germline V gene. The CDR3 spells CASSRVGGYQETQYF. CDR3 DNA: TGCGCCAGCAGCAGGGTGGGGGGGTACCAAGAGACCCAGTACTTC.

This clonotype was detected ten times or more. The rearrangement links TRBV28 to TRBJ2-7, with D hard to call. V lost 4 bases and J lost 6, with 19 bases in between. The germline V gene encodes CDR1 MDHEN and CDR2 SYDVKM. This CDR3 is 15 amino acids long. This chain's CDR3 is CASSSPRTGVSEQYF. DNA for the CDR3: TGTGCCAGCAGTTCTCCGCGGACCGGAGTATCCGAGCAGTACTTC.

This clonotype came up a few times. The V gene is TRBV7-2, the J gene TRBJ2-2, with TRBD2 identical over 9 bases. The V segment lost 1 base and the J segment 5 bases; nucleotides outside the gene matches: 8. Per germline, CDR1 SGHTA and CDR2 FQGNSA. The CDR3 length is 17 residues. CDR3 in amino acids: CASSLGVGRGGTGELFF. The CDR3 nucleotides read TGTGCCAGCAGCTTAGGTGTAGGGCGGGGGGGGACCGGGGAGCTGTTTTTT.

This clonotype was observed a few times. CDR3 in amino acids: CASSAIFDGNEQFF. The CDR3 coding sequence is TGTGCCAGCAGCGCAATATTCGACGGAAATGAGCAGTTCTTC. The V and J genes are TRBV2 and TRBJ2-1; no firm D call. Germline V gives CDR1 SNHLY, CDR2 FYNNEI. CDR3 length equals 14 residues. The ends were cut back, 6 bases at V and 7 bases at J, with 16 bases in the middle.